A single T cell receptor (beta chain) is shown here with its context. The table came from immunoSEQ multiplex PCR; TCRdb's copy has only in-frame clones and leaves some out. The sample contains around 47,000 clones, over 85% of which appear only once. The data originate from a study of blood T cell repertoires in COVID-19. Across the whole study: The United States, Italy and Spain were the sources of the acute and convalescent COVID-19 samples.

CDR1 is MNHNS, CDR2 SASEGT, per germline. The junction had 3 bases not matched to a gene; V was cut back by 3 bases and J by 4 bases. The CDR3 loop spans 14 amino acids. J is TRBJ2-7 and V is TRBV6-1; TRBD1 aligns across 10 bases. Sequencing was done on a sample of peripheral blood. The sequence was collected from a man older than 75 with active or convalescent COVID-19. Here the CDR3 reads CASSDPGQGYEQYF. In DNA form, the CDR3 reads TGTGCCAGCAGTGACCCGGGACAGGGGTACGAGCAGTACTTC.